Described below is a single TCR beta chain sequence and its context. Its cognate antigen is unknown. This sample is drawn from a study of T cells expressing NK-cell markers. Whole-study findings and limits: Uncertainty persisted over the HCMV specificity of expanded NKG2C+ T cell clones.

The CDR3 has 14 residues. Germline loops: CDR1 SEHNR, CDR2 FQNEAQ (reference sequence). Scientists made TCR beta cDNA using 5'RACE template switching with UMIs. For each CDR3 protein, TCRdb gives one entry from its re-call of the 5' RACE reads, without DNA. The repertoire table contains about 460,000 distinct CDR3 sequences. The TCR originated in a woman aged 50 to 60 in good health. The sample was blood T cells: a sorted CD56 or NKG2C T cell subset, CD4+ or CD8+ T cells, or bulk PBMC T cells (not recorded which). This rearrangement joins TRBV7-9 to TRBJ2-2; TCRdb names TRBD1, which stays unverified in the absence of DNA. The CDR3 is CASSLGPGSGELFF. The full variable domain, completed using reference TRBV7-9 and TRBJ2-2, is DTGVSQNPRHKITKRGQNVTFRCDPISEHNRLYWYRQTLGQGPEFLTYFQNEAQLEKSRLLSDRFSAERPKGSFSTLEIQRTEQGDSAMYLCASSLGPGSGELFFGEGSRLTVL.